This is a list of T cell receptor beta chains from one sample in a study of blood T cell repertoires in COVID-19. Sequencing used immunoSEQ multiplex PCR; TCRdb keeps in-frame clones, though not all of them. In the table there are some 180,000 clones, 80% of which are singletons. The sample comprised PBMCs or T cells enriched from blood (not recorded which). These receptors originate from a man aged 55 to 69 who had been exposed to COVID-19. The conserved cysteine and the conserved F or W are not part of the CDR3 here. Fields, in order: clone size, V gene, J gene, CDR3 protein. Rows may omit the clone size; those that give it use once, few, many or a size class.

NA	TRBV19	TRBJ2-2	ASSTAGQGALF
NA	TRBV19	TRBJ2-2	ASSISPGAYTGELF
NA	TRBV7-2	TRBJ2-3	ASSLRAGRGYTDTQY
NA	TRBV5-4	TRBJ1-1	ASRLGGPTLTEAF
NA	TRBV10-3	TRBJ1-3	AISESAVSSGNTIY
NA	TRBV27	TRBJ1-5	ASSFRSFQPQH
NA	TRBV5-1	TRBJ2-3	ASSPGGATQY
NA	TRBV19	TRBJ2-3	ASSPTSGRPTDTQY
NA	TRBV3-1/TRBV3-2	TRBJ1-3	ASSQPGQGSGTIY
NA	TRBV27	TRBJ1-1	ASSSSTGGNTEAF
NA	TRBV9	TRBJ2-1	ASSVLVEGEQF
NA	TRBV5-4	TRBJ2-2	ASSATGLAGPGELF
once	TRBV15	TRBJ1-1	ATSSLRQGIRAF
NA	TRBV7-3	TRBJ2-1	ASSLRLAGHNEQF
NA	TRBV27	TRBJ1-6	ASSLSVNSPLH
NA	TRBV5-1	TRBJ1-2	ASSNGQGRVGYT
few	TRBV7-3	TRBJ1-2	ASSLGPNYGYT
NA	TRBV10-3	TRBJ2-5	AIGPGLAGTQETQY
NA	TRBV7-2	TRBJ1-6	ASSFTGTGGSPLH
NA	TRBV18	TRBJ2-7	ASSPGQGSYEQY
NA	TRBV2	TRBJ1-2	ASSELASSSLSGYT
NA	TRBV7-2	TRBJ2-3	ASSPRLSTDTQY
NA	TRBV9	TRBJ2-5	ASSARGLAGGETQY
few	TRBV24-1	TRBJ1-5	ATSDPGDRGRDQPQH
NA	TRBV5-1	TRBJ2-2	ASSLDPYGKNTGELF
NA	TRBV27	TRBJ1-1	ASSFRTGGVTEAF
NA	TRBV18	TRBJ2-7	ASSLQGSGEQY
NA	TRBV6-5	TRBJ1-5	ASSDSSGNQPQH
NA	TRBV2	TRBJ1-5	ASRGTGLNQPQH
few	TRBV7-8	TRBJ1-6	ASSLLQGPLPLH
NA	TRBV5-4	TRBJ2-3	ASSLRQASTDTQY
NA	TRBV7-2	TRBJ2-4	ASSLVSTGDSKNIQY
NA	TRBV3-1/TRBV3-2	TRBJ1-2	ASSQGDSLHT
NA	TRBV5-6	TRBJ2-5	ASSFQGETQY
NA	TRBV11-2	TRBJ2-1	ASSSAGGLAGDLGEQF
NA	TRBV18	TRBJ2-7	ASASGRDLEQY
NA	TRBV27	TRBJ1-6	ASSLGTATPLH
NA	TRBV5-1	TRBJ1-4	ASSLLSTNEKLF
NA	TRBV6-2/TRBV6-3	TRBJ2-7	ASSKLAGGTYEQY
NA	TRBV28	TRBJ1-3	ASSLVRGGPDSGNTIY
NA	TRBV7-9	TRBJ2-1	ASSPEQGKRDEQF
NA	TRBV11-2	TRBJ1-1	ASSFGEYTEAF
NA	TRBV5-6	TRBJ1-6	ASSLVHSPSPLH
once	TRBV7-3	TRBJ2-3	ASSSRAGFTDTQY
once	TRBV10-3	TRBJ1-3	AIRGTGNGNTIY
NA	TRBV30	TRBJ1-3	AWEMVGTGIGNTIY
once	TRBV5-4	TRBJ2-2	ASSLAGGRVAGELF
NA	TRBV24-1	TRBJ2-5	ATSKGVAGGPGTQY
once	TRBV7-2	TRBJ2-1	ASSSPIGLAGGKGQF
once	TRBV30	TRBJ2-1	AWRVQGANEQF
NA	TRBV4-2	TRBJ2-2	ASSQDWYNTGELF
NA	TRBV30	TRBJ1-1	AYSTESNTEAF
NA	TRBV7-8	TRBJ2-5	ASSWGDQTGRTQY
NA	TRBV7-2	TRBJ2-1	ASSLAVRTGSHEQF
NA	TRBV9	TRBJ1-4	ASSVSAVGEKLF
NA	TRBV3-1/TRBV3-2	TRBJ2-1	ASSQGLRSNNEQF
NA	TRBV5-1	TRBJ1-3	ASSLMIGSGNTIY